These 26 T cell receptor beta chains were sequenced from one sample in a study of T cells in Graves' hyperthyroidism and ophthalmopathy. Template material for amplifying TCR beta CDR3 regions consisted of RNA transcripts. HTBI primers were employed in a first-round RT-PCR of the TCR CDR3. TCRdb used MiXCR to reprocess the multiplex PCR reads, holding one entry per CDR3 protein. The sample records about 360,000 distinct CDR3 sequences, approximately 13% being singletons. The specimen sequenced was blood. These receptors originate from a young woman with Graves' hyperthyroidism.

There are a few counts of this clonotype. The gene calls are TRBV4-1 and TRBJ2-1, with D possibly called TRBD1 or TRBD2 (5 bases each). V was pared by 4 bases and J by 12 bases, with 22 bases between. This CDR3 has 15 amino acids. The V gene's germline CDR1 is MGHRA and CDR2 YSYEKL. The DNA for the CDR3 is TGCGCCAGCAGCCGGATTGCACCGGGGCCCCGGGGGCAGTTCTTC. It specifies CASSRIAPGPRGQFF.

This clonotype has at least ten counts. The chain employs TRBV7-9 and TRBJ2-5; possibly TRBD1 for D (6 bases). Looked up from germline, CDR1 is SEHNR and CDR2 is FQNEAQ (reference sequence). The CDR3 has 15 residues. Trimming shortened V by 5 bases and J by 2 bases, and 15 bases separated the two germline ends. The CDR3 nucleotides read TGTGCCAGCAGCCCCGTATCAGGGGAACAAGAGACCCAGTACTTC. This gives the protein CASSPVSGEQETQYF.

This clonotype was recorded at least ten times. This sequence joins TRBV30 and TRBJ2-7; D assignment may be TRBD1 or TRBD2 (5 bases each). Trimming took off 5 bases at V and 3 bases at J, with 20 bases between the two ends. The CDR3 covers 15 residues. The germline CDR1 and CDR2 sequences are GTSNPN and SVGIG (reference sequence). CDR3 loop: CAWGPGQRTIYEQYF. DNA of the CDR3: TGTGCCTGGGGTCCGGGGCAGCGAACTATCTACGAGCAGTACTTC.

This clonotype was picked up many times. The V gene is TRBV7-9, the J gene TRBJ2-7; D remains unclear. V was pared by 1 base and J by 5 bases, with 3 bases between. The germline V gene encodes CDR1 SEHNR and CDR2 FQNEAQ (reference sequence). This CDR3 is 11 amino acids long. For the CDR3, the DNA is TGTGCCAGCAGCTTAGAGAACGAGCAGTACTTC. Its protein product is CASSLENEQYF.

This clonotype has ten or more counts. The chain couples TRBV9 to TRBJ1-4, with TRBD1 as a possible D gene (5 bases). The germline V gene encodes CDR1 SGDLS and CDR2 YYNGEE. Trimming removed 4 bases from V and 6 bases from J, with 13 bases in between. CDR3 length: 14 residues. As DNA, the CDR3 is TGTGCCAGCAGCACAGACGGGACGGATGAAAAACTGTTTTTT. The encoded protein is CASSTDGTDEKLFF.

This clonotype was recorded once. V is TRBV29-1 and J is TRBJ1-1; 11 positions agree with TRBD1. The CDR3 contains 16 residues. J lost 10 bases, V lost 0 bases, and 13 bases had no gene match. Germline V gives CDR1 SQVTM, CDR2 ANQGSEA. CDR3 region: CSVEDFIGQGAGGAFF. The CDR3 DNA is TGCAGCGTTGAAGATTTTATTGGACAGGGGGCAGGAGGAGCTTTCTTT.

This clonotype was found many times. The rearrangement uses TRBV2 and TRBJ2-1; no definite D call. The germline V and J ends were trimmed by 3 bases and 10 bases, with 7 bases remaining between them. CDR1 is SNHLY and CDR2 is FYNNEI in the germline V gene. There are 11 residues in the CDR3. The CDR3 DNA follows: TGTGCCAGCAGTGAGTTGCGGGAGCAGTTCTTC. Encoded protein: CASSELREQFF.

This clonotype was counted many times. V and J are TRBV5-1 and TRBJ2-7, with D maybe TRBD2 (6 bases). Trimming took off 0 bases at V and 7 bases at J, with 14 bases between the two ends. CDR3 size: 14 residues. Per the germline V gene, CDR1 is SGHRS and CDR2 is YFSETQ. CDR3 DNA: TGCGCCAGCAGCTTGGCCGTGGGACTCGCTGAGCAGTACTTC. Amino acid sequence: CASSLAVGLAEQYF.

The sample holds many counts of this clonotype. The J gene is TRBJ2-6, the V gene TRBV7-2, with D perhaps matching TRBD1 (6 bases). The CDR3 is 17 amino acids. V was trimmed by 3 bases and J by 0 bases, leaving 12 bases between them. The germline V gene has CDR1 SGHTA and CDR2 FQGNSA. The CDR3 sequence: CASSFRDTLSGANVLTF. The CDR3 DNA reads TGTGCCAGCAGCTTTCGGGACACCCTCTCTGGGGCCAACGTCCTGACTTTC.

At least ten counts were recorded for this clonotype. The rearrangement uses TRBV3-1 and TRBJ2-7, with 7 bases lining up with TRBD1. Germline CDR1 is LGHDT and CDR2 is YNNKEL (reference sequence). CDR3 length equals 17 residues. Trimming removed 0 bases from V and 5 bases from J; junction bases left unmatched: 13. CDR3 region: CASSQDTWTGVSNEQYF. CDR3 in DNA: TGTGCCAGCAGCCAAGATACTTGGACAGGAGTATCTAACGAGCAGTACTTC.

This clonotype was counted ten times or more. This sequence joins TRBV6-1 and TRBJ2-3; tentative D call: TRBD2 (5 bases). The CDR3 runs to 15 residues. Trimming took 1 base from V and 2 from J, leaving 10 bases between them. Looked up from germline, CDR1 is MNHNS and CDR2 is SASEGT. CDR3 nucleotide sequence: TGTGCCAGCAGTGAAGTGGGGAGATACACAGATACGCAGTATTTT. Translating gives CASSEVGRYTDTQYF.

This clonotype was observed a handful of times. CDR3 nucleotides: TGTGCCAGCTCACCTGACGGCAGACAAGAGACCCAGTACTTC. As protein: CASSPDGRQETQYF. The gene calls are TRBV18 and TRBJ2-5, with unresolved D. CDR1 and CDR2 from the germline V gene are KGHSH and LQKENI. This CDR3 region has 14 residues. The V and J ends lost 3 bases and 2 bases respectively, with 10 bases between them. The entire variable domain, with the rest obtained from reference TRBV18 and TRBJ2-5, is as follows: NAGVMQNPRHLVRRRGQEARLRCSPMKGHSHVYWYRQLPEEGLKFMVYLQKENIIDESGMPKERFSAEFPKEGPSILRIQQVVRGDSAAYFCASSPDGRQETQYFGPGTRLLVL.

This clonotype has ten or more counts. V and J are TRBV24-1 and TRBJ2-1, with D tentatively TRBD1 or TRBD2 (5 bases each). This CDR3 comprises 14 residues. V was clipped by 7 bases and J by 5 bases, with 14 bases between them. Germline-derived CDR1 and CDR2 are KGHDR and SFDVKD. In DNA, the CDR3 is TGTGCCACCAGGGGACCCGCAGGGAACAATGAGCAGTTCTTC. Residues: CATRGPAGNNEQFF.

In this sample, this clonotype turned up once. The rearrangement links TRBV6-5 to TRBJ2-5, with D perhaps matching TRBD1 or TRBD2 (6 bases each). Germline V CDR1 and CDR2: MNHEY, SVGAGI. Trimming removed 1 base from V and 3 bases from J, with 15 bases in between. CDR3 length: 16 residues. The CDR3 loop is CASSYWGARSEETQYF. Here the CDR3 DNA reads TGTGCCAGCAGTTACTGGGGGGCGAGATCCGAAGAGACCCAGTACTTC.

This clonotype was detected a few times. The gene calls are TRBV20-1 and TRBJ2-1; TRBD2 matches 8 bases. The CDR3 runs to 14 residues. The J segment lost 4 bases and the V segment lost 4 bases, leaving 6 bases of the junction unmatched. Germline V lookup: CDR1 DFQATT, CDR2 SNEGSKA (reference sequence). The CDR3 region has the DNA TGCAGTGCTAACCCGGGGGGGGGATACAATGAGCAGTTCTTC. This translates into CSANPGGGYNEQFF.

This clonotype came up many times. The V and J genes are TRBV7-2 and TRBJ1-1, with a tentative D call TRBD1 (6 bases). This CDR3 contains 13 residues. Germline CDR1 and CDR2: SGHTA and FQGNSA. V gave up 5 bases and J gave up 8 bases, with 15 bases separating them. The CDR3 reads CASSPQGSYEAFF. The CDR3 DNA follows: TGTGCCAGCAGCCCACAGGGATCATACGAAGCTTTCTTT.

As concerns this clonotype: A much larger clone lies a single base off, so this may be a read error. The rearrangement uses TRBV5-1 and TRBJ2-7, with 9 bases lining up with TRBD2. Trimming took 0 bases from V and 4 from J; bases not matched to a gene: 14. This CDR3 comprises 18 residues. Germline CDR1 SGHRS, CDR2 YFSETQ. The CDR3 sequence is CASSLGWPSAGGPYEQYF. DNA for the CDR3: TGCGCCAGCAGCTTGGGGTGGCCGTCGGCGGGAGGGCCATACGAGCAGTACTTC. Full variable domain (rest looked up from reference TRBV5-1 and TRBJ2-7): KAGVTQTPRYLIKTRGQQVTLSCSPISGHRSVSWYQQTPGQGLQFLFEYFSETQRNKGNFPGRFSGRQFSNSRSEMNVSTLELGDSALYLCASSLGWPSAGGPYEQYFGPGTRLTVT.

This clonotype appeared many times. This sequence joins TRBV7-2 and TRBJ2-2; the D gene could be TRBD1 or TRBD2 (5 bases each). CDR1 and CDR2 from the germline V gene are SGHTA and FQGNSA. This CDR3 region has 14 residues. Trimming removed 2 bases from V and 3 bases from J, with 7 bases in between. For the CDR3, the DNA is TGTGCCAGCAGCTTAAGAGGGGACACCGGGGAGCTGTTTTTT. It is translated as CASSLRGDTGELFF.

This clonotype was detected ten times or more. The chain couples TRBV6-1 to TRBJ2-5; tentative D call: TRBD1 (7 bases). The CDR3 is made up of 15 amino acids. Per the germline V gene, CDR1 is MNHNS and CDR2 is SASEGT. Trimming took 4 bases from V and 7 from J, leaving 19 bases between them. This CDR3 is CASSGSQGQGGTQYF. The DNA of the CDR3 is TGTGCCAGCAGTGGAAGCCAGGGGCAGGGGGGGACCCAGTACTTC.

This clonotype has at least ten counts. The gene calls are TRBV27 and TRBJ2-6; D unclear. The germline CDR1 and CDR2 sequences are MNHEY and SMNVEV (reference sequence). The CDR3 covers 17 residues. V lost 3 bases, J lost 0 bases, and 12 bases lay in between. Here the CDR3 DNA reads TGTGCCAGCAGTTTCCGCGTACTAAACTCTGGGGCCAACGTCCTGACTTTC. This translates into CASSFRVLNSGANVLTF.

CDR3 coding DNA: TGTGCCAGTAGGGGACAGCCGGTTTCGCCCCAGCATTTT. Translation gives CASRGQPVSPQHF. The V and J genes are TRBV19 and TRBJ1-5; 7 positions match TRBD1. Germline CDR1 is LNHDA and CDR2 is SQIVND (reference sequence). J lost 9 bases, V lost 6 bases, and 8 bases had no gene match. This CDR3 has 13 residues.

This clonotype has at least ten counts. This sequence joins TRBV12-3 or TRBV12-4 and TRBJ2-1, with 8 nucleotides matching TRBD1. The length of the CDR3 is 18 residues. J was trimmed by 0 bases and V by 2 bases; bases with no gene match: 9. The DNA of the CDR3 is TGTGCCAGCAGTTTATTCTCCTTAGGGACAGGCTCCTACAATGAGCAGTTCTTC. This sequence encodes CASSLFSLGTGSYNEQFF.

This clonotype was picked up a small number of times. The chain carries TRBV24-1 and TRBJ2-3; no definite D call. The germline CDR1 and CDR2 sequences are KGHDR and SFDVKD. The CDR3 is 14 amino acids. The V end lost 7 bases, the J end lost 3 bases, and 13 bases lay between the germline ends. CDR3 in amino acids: CATSTGARTDTQYF. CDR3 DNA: TGTGCCACCAGCACGGGTGCGAGGACAGATACGCAGTATTTT.

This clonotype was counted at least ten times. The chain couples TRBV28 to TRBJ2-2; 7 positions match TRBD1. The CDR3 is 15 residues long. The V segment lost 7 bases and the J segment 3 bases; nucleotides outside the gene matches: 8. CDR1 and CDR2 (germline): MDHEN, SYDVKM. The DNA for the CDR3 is TGTGCCAGCAATGGCGGACAGGACTACACCGGGGAGCTGTTTTTT. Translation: CASNGGQDYTGELFF.

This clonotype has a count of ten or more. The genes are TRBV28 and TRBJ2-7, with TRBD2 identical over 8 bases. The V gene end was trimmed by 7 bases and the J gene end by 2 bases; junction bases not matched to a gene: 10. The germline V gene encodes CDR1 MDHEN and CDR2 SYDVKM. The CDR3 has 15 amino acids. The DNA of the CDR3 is TGTGCCAGCACCAGCTCAGCGGGGGATACCTACGAGCAGTACTTC. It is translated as CASTSSAGDTYEQYF.

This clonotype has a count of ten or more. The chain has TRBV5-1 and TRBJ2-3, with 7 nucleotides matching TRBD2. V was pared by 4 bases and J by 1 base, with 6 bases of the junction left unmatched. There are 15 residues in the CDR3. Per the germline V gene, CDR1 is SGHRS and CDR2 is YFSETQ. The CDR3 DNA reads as TGCGCCAGCAGCCGGGAGGCGGTTGGCACAGATACGCAGTATTTT. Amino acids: CASSREAVGTDTQYF.